The 7 T cell receptor beta chains below were found in one sample sequenced in a study of cytomegalovirus exposure and HLA in healthy donors. The method was immunoSEQ multiplex PCR; TCRdb's version includes in-frame clones alone and lacks a portion of them. This table has 90,000 to 150,000 clones, around 86% appearing once. The specimen was PBMCs. The origin of the receptors is a man aged 18 to 30 in good health and CMV-seronegative.

V gene TRBV7-6 combines with J gene TRBJ1-5; D call uncertain. The CDR3 has 18 residues. Trimming stripped 2 bases from V and 6 bases from J, with 23 bases between. Germline assignment: CDR1 SGHVS and CDR2 FNYEAQ. CDR3 amino acids: CASSLLMRGPLGSQPQHF. CDR3 nucleotide sequence: TGTGCCAGCAGCTTACTTATGCGAGGGCCCCTAGGGAGTCAGCCCCAGCATTTT.

The chain carries TRBV21-1 and TRBJ1-1; the D call of TRBD1 is as the table states it, not checked on the DNA. TRBV21-1 is a pseudogene. The CDR3 covers 17 residues. The CDR3 region is CASSGKNRGTGRTEAFF. The CDR3 DNA follows: TGTGCCAGCAGCGGAAAAAACCGCGGGACAGGGAGAACTGAAGCTTTCTTT.

The chain combines TRBV29-1 with TRBJ1-2; D is perhaps TRBD1 (6 bases). CDR3 size: 13 residues. Trimming left V 8 bases short and J 4 bases short, with 17 bases between. Germline V CDR1 and CDR2: SQVTM, ANQGSEA. CDR3 nucleotide sequence: TGCAGCACACACAGGGAACAGGGCTATGGCTACACCTTC. It codes for CSTHREQGYGYTF.

The chain employs TRBV6-5 and TRBJ1-1; no reliable D call. This CDR3 has 13 amino acids. With 6 bases removed from V and 5 bases from J, the gap between germline ends came to 13 bases. Germline V lookup: CDR1 MNHEY, CDR2 SVGAGI. The CDR3 bases are TGTGCCAGCAGCTACGACGGGGTTACTGAAGCTTTCTTT. This codes for CASSYDGVTEAFF.

The chain links TRBV25-1 to TRBJ1-4, with 7 bases that match TRBD1. The length of the CDR3 is 15 residues. Germline CDR1 MGHDK, CDR2 SYGVNS. With V trimmed by 1 base and J by 7 bases, 6 bases remained unmatched. CDR3 protein: CASSEFGTVGEKLFF. CDR3 in DNA: TGTGCCAGCAGTGAATTTGGGACAGTAGGTGAAAAACTGTTTTTT.

A remark on this clone: One end of the junction varies from germline; a read error may be responsible. CDR3 in amino acids: CASSGGGQGAHEQYF. In nucleotides, the CDR3 is TGTGCTAGCAGTGGAGGGGGACAGGGGGCCCACGAGCAGTACTTC. The chain combines TRBV7-7 with TRBJ2-7, with 12 bases that match TRBD1. The CDR3 extends over 15 amino acids. Germline V gene lookup returns CDR1 SSHAT and CDR2 FNYEAQ (reference sequence).

The chain links TRBV7-9 to TRBJ2-7, with 10 nucleotides matching TRBD2. Looked up from germline, CDR1 is SEHNR and CDR2 is FQNEAQ (reference sequence). Trimming at V came to 5 bases and at J to 1 base, leaving 5 bases not matched to a gene. The CDR3 length is 15 residues. The CDR3 loop reads CASSEGTSASYEQYF. DNA for the CDR3: TGTGCCAGCAGCGAGGGGACTAGCGCTTCCTACGAGCAGTACTTC. The complete variable domain, with remaining parts taken from reference TRBV7-9 and TRBJ2-7, reads DTGVSQNPRHKITKRGQNVTFRCDPISEHNRLYWYRQTLGQGPEFLTYFQNEAQLEKSRLLSDRFSAERPKGSFSTLEIQRTEQGDSAMYLCASSEGTSASYEQYFGPGTRLTVT.